The 9 T cell receptor beta chains given below trace back to one sample, sequenced in a study of shared clonotypes between healthy human individuals. TCRdb keeps only in-frame clones here, not all; method: immunoSEQ multiplex PCR. This sample has 2,100,000 or so clones, with about 94% found just once. Source material: naive CD4+ T cells sorted from blood. Subset of the sample: CD45RA+ positively selected. These receptors were obtained from a man between 18 and 29 years old in good health.

V gene TRBV27 combines with J gene TRBJ2-1, with D possibly TRBD2 on 6 matching bases. The V end lost 6 bases, the J end lost 0 bases, and 12 bases lay between the germline ends. From germline, CDR1 is MNHEY and CDR2 SMNVEV (reference sequence). The CDR3 is 15 amino acids. DNA for the CDR3: TGTGCCAGCAGCTTCTCGGGGGTCTCCTACAATGAGCAGTTCTTC. Residues: CASSFSGVSYNEQFF.

The genes are TRBV2 and TRBJ1-5; 12 bases fit TRBD1. This CDR3 region has 13 residues. The trim removed 7 bases at V and 12 bases at J, leaving 7 bases unmatched. The germline V gene has CDR1 SNHLY and CDR2 FYNNEI. The CDR3, as DNA: TGTGCCAGCACTCCGGGACAGGGGGCCTTCCAGCATTTT. Protein: CASTPGQGAFQHF.

The genes are TRBV11-2 and TRBJ2-1; maybe TRBD1 (6 bases). V gave up 1 base and J gave up 7 bases, with 11 bases separating them. The CDR3 is 14 residues long. Germline CDR1 SGHAT, CDR2 FQNNGV. CDR3 region: CASSLGRTENEQFF. The CDR3 coding sequence is TGTGCCAGCAGCTTAGGCCGGACAGAGAATGAGCAGTTCTTC.

The genes are TRBV2 and TRBJ2-5; 9 positions agree with TRBD2. With 1 base clipped from V and 1 base from J, the junction kept 1 base outside the gene matches. CDR1 SNHLY and CDR2 FYNNEI come from the germline V gene. This CDR3 is built from 15 residues. CDR3 residues: CASSEGGLAQETQYF. The CDR3 bases are TGTGCCAGCAGTGAAGGGGGACTAGCCCAAGAGACCCAGTACTTC.

This sequence joins TRBV5-6 and TRBJ2-7, with a weak D call TRBD1 (7 bases). The CDR3 runs 16 residues. V was trimmed by 0 bases and J by 3 bases, leaving 16 bases between them. Per the germline V gene, CDR1 is SGHDT and CDR2 is YYEEEE. For the CDR3, the DNA is TGTGCCAGCAGCTTGGTCGTGAGCCAGGGGGGCTACGAGCAGTACTTC. Translating it yields CASSLVVSQGGYEQYF.

J is TRBJ2-5 and V is TRBV30; 7 bases fit TRBD2. V lost 1 base and J lost 7; bases outside the gene matches: 6. The V gene's germline CDR1 is GTSNPN and CDR2 SVGIG (reference sequence). The CDR3 totals 13 residues. In DNA, the CDR3 is TGTGCCTGGAGTGAACGGGGGGATGGGACCCAGTACTTC. Its translation: CAWSERGDGTQYF.

The V gene is TRBV19, the J gene TRBJ2-2; D may correspond to TRBD1 or TRBD2 (5 bases each). V was trimmed by 2 bases and J by 4 bases, leaving 11 bases between them. Germline loops: CDR1 LNHDA, CDR2 SQIVND (reference sequence). The CDR3 sequence is 15 residues long. CDR3 loop: CASSIPGAGTGELFF. The CDR3 bases are TGTGCCAGTAGTATACCCGGGGCCGGCACCGGGGAGCTGTTTTTT.

The chain couples TRBV7-2 to TRBJ2-7; 9 bases are shared with TRBD2. The CDR3 loop spans 14 amino acids. With 5 bases clipped from V and 5 bases from J, the junction kept 7 bases outside the gene matches. The germline gives CDR1 SGHTA, CDR2 FQGNSA. CDR3 amino acids: CASSTGLAYHEQYF. As DNA, the CDR3 is TGTGCCAGCAGCACGGGACTAGCTTACCACGAGCAGTACTTC. Together with reference TRBV7-2 and TRBJ2-7, the CDR3 gives the full variable domain: GAGVSQSPSNKVTEKGKDVELRCDPISGHTALYWYRQSLGQGLEFLIYFQGNSAPDKSGLPSDRFSAERTGGSVSTLTIQRTQQEDSAVYLCASSTGLAYHEQYFGPGTRLTVT.

This clone was recorded once. The CDR3 nucleotides are TGCAGCGCTACCCGTGACTCTGGGGCCAACGTCCTGACTTTC. This translates into CSATRDSGANVLTF. The chain has TRBV29-1 and TRBJ2-6; D is undetermined. Germline assignment: CDR1 SQVTM and CDR2 ANQGSEA. CDR3 size: 14 residues. The germline V and J ends were trimmed by 7 bases and 0 bases, with 10 bases remaining between them. Based on the CDR3 plus reference TRBV29-1 and TRBJ2-6, the full variable domain is SAVISQKPSRDICQRGTSLTIQCQVDSQVTMMFWYRQQPGQSLTLIATANQGSEATYESGFVIDKFPISRPNLTFSTLTVSNMSPEDSSIYLCSATRDSGANVLTFGAGSRLTVL.